The source of this T cell receptor beta chain is a study of cytomegalovirus exposure and HLA in healthy donors (dated by TCRdb to the late 2010s). About the investigation overall: A later analysis indicated that the 110 or so validation repertoires were generated on the platform also employed for the approximately 690 repertoires of the first cohort. The study aimed to test whether cataloging public T cell receptors could reveal signatures of past pathogen exposure. Besides the first cohort of approximately 710 subjects, a separate validation cohort made up of about 120 different subjects was used. The study combined high-throughput TCR immunosequencing, statistical association of individual TCRs with disease status, and machine learning to predict cytomegalovirus infection status. Paper-wide results and their limitations: Of the cluster scores, roughly 93% were above 0 in a later analysis, which found that TCRs clustered in the first cohort also tended to co-occur in the 120 validation repertoires. A later analysis had no HLA typing for the validation cohort, so co-occurrence there was scored across all 120 or so repertoires. It was suggested by the authors that the approach could potentially be generalized to other disease states and immunological phenotypes. A total of fewer than 200 TCR beta chains were listed by the study as associated with cytomegalovirus. In both the original and validation cohorts, the classifier was reported to diagnose cytomegalovirus status with high specificity and sensitivity. Most TCR sequences were seen in very few donors, while some public TCRs were found in many individuals. In vitro tests confirmed that three of the cytomegalovirus-associated TCR beta chains recognize cytomegalovirus antigens.

Separate from the approximately 670-subject first cohort, the validation cohort of roughly 110 subjects was the group to which the donors belonged. Library generation was performed with the immunoSEQ multiplex PCR assay. In the paper's pipeline: A statistical classification framework was built to diagnose cytomegalovirus status from the catalog of TCR beta chain sequences. TCRdb took this table from immuneACCESS and kept in-frame rearrangements with V and J called. Such tables lack part of the clones; where checked against another copy, unresolved V genes explain under half of the gap, and the rest is unexplained. That table supplies the V and J calls and clone size; D and trimming were determined from the DNA. The sample table lists approximately 180,000 clones, 85% to 90% of them with a count of one. The ten most abundant clones make up more than 1.3% of the sample. Remarks on this clone: Its antigen is still unknown. Base qualities were left out, and no much larger clone turns up one base away.

This receptor was identified in a woman in her 30s in good health and CMV-seronegative. The source material was PBMCs.

CDR3 reads: CASSLSQGASYGYTF. In nucleotides, the sequence is TGTGCCAGCAGCTTAAGCCAGGGGGCGAGCTATGGCTACACCTTC. The chain employs TRBV7-2 and TRBJ1-2, with 8 bases matching TRBD1. Sequences SGHTA (CDR1) and FQGNSA (CDR2) are obtained from the germline V gene. Trimmed from V: 2 bases; trimmed from J: 4 bases; junction bases lacking a gene match: 6. The CDR3 runs 15 amino acids, cysteine and phenylalanine included. CDR3 DNA only is kept here, 45 bases in frame from base 1.